The sample holds a few counts of the clone carrying this T cell receptor beta chain. cDNA was made from about 510 ng RNA using alpha and beta constant primers. Using multiplexing indices, alpha and beta chain libraries were generated apart by chain-specific third strand synthesis. TCRdb redid the calling of the 5' RACE reads with MiXCR, one entry per CDR3 protein. In the table there are about 18,000 distinct CDR3 sequences, more than 7.5% of which are singletons. Germline trimming cut 7 bases from V and 7 bases from J; bases unmatched to any gene: 10. The CDR3 is made up of 15 amino acids. Looked up from germline, CDR1 is MNHNS and CDR2 is SASEGT. The sample belongs to a study of HIV-infected patients and healthy controls. Antiretroviral therapy had run roughly three months, about 14 weeks, before follow-up blood collection. All unsorted peripheral T cells were captured because whole blood was used without fractionation. RNA came from about 2.5 ml of peripheral blood.

The TCR comes from an adult with HIV infection. The source material was blood, sampled during antiretroviral therapy. The chain has TRBV6-1 and TRBJ2-1, with TRBD2 matching over 10 bases. The CDR3 DNA follows: TGTGCCAGCATCCTAGCGGGAGCTACGAGGAATGAGCAGTTCTTC. This encodes CASILAGATRNEQFF.